A single T cell receptor beta chain is shown here with its context. No antigen is known for it. This sequence is one base from a far larger clone and is likely a read error. In germline, CDR1 is SNHLY, CDR2 FYNNEI. The length of the CDR3 is 12 residues. This specimen belongs to a study of shared clonotypes between healthy human individuals. General study findings and limits: The sole specimen, blood, was sampled, and tissue repertoires likely differ.

Sequencing used immunoSEQ multiplex PCR; TCRdb keeps in-frame clones, though not all of them. The sample carries about half a million clones, approximately 84% recorded once. The gene calls are TRBV2 and TRBJ1-1, with D possibly being TRBD1 (5 bases). The TCR comes from a woman in her forties in good health. Some clones in this sample may be carry-over from other donors' samples. The sequencing sample was made of PBMCs. The CDR3 protein is CTSKRGRTEAFF. CDR3 sequence (DNA): TGTACCAGCAAGAGGGGTAGGACTGAAGCTTTCTTT.